This record covers a single T cell receptor (beta chain). This entry is derived from a study of blood T cell repertoires in COVID-19. Study-level background: Material from acute and convalescent COVID-19 was sourced from the United States, Italy and Spain. From T cells, B-cell-depleted T cells, or PBMCs came the material, which was cDNA or gDNA.

Per the study methods: Reference gene primer amplification yielded estimated nucleated cell counts. Produced via immunoSEQ multiplex PCR; TCRdb's table is partial and in-frame only. The DNA was the basis for D and trimming; V, J and clone size are from that table. This table holds about 57,000 clones, just over 85% found once. Germline assignment: CDR1 LNHDA and CDR2 SQIVND (reference sequence). V dropped 4 bases and J dropped 2; count of bases not matched to a gene: 2. The CDR3 contains 15 residues. The receptor's source is a human donor in a cohort sampled during active COVID-19. The material sequenced was peripheral blood. The chain is built from TRBV19 and TRBJ2-7; TRBD2 aligns across 13 bases. DNA of the CDR3: TGTGCCAGTAGTAGACTAGCGGGGGGCGCCTACGAGCAGTACTTC. It yields the protein CASSRLAGGAYEQYF. Full variable domain (rest looked up from reference TRBV19 and TRBJ2-7): DGGITQSPKYLFRKEGQNVTLSCEQNLNHDAMYWYRQDPGQGLRLIYYSQIVNDFQKGDIAEGYSVSREKKESFPLTVTSAQKNPTAFYLCASSRLAGGAYEQYFGPGTRLTVT.